This T cell receptor (beta chain) is from a study of glioma-infiltrating T cells. Comments on this clonotype: Its antigen is unidentified.

Regarding the study as a whole: Gliomas, especially low-grade, showed above-expected tissue-blood divergence; non-neoplastic patients showed below.

TCR alpha and beta CDR3 regions were amplified from RNA using iRepertoire nested multiplex PCR. One entry per CDR3 protein, called by TCRdb with MiXCR from the multiplex PCR reads. The data hold around 350,000 distinct CDR3 sequences, with about 40% observed a single time. The CDR3 contains 16 residues. CDR1 and CDR2 from the germline V gene are LNHNV and YYDKDF (reference sequence). Losses at the gene ends were 4 bases for V and 5 bases for J; bases not matched to a gene: 12. J is TRBJ2-5 and V is TRBV15; 8 bases map to TRBD2. Material: glioma tissue, nonneoplastic brain tissue, or PBMCs (not recorded which). This receptor was obtained from a human donor with low-grade glioma or glioblastoma, undergoing nonglioma brain surgery, or in good health (not recorded which). The CDR3 is CATSTPPGRGGETQYF. For the CDR3, the DNA is TGTGCCACCAGCACCCCCCCCGGACGGGGGGGGGAGACCCAGTACTTC.